This T cell receptor beta chain was recovered during a study of T cells in Graves' hyperthyroidism and ophthalmopathy. Study-wide points: Separating ophthalmopathy from stable hyperthyroidism was achieved by a 13 V-J model.

This CDR3 has 15 residues. Germline CDR1 is DFQATT and CDR2 is SNEGSKA (reference sequence). V gave up 8 bases and J gave up 3 bases; unmatched junction bases: 14. Amplified regions were TCR beta CDR3 sequences from RNA transcripts. Primed by the HTBI set, a first-round RT-PCR was run on the TCR CDR3. TCRdb called the multiplex PCR reads again in MiXCR, with one record for every CDR3 protein. The sample yields 350,000 to 450,000 distinct CDR3 sequences, 11% to 15% seen once. The PBMCs were taken from over 9.5 ml of fresh peripheral blood. Concerning this clonotype itself: Its target is not known.

The receptor was isolated from a man between 50 and 59 years old with Graves' ophthalmopathy. This chain links TRBV20-1 with TRBJ1-1, with 8 bases lining up with TRBD1. Specimen: blood. In nucleotides, the CDR3 is TGCAGTACCCCCCGGACAGGGAGGAAAGACACTGAAGCTTTCTTT. Its translation is CSTPRTGRKDTEAFF.